This TCR beta chain was recovered during a study of yellow fever vaccine responses in identical twins. Study-level findings and limits: Twins' vaccine T cell responses reportedly seemed partly convergent and partly personalized.

The CDR3 consists of 16 residues. Per germline, CDR1 MNHEY and CDR2 SVGAGI. Comments on this clonotype: Its antigen is not identified. A junction end diverges from the germline sequence, so it may reflect a read error.

TCRdb reprocessed the RT-PCR reads via MiXCR and lists one record per CDR3 protein. Among roughly 36,000 distinct CDR3 sequences listed, 50% to 75% were seen once. The sequence was obtained from a woman between 18 and 29 years old who received the yellow fever vaccine. The specimen comprised T cells from blood (PBMCs), unsorted or a sorted subset (not recorded which), sampled before or after yellow fever vaccination (not recorded which). The chain couples TRBV6-5 to TRBJ1-1, with D unresolved. CDR3 amino acids: CTSSYSILSSGTEAFF. The CDR3 nucleotides are TGTACCAGCAGTTACTCGATATTGAGCAGCGGTACTGAAGCTTTCTTT.